This T cell receptor (beta chain) originates from a study of blood T cell repertoires in COVID-19. Sequenced by immunoSEQ multiplex PCR; TCRdb stores in-frame clones only, minus some. Of 35,000 to 45,000 clones in the sample, 89% are singletons; the top ten hold 6.2%. The sequencing input was peripheral blood. The receptor was isolated from a human donor in a cohort sampled during active COVID-19.

The CDR3 is CAWTHRGNTEAFF. Written as DNA, the CDR3 is TGTGCCTGGACCCACAGGGGAAACACTGAAGCTTTCTTT. The chain has TRBV30 and TRBJ1-1; 7 bases are shared with TRBD1. Trimming at V came to 4 bases and at J to 2 bases, leaving 4 bases not matched to a gene. CDR3 length: 13 residues. Germline V lookup: CDR1 GTSNPN, CDR2 SVGIG (reference sequence).